Presented here are 14 T cell receptor beta chains from one specimen sequenced in a study (dated by TCRdb to 2016 to 2017). Libraries were prepared through RT-PCR. TCRdb records Illumina MiSeq as the sequencer. TCRdb reran the public reads through fastp at Q25 and MiXCR, keeping productive beta chains. CDR3 protein duplicates are merged, each entry listing the most common genes and DNA. The sample table records about 700,000 distinct CDR3 sequences; approximately 15% of these occur just once. The ten largest account for 3.6% of the sample. Sequenced: memory CD4+ T cells from blood. These receptors were obtained from a female donor in good health, serving as a healthy control.

In its sample, this clonotype was seen a few times. The chain has TRBV9 and TRBJ2-3, with unresolved D. CDR3 size: 13 residues. The V gene's germline CDR1 is SGDLS and CDR2 YYNGEE. The germline V and J ends were trimmed by 0 bases and 4 bases, with 6 bases remaining between them. The CDR3 bases are TGTGCCAGCAGCGTAGGTCCCCCAGATACGCAGTATTTT. Translated, it gives CASSVGPPDTQYF.

This chain uses TRBV3-1 with TRBJ2-1, with TRBD2 matching 10 bases. V lost 4 bases to trimming and J lost 7 bases; unmatched junction nucleotides: 13. Germline V CDR1 and CDR2: LGHDT, YNNKEL (reference sequence). CDR3 length: 17 amino acids. The CDR3 coding sequence is TGTGCCAGCAGCCCCGAAGGGTATCCGACTAGCGGGAATGAGCAGTTCTTC. Its protein is CASSPEGYPTSGNEQFF.

Worth noting for this clonotype: Its ends do not fully match the called genes, so a read error is possible. This rearrangement joins TRBV29-1 to TRBJ2-3, with 7 bases identical to TRBD2. The CDR3 runs 13 residues. Germline V CDR1 and CDR2: SQVTM, ANQGSEA. This CDR3 is CIVLAISTDTQYF. DNA for the CDR3: TGTATCGTACTAGCGATTAGCACAGATACGCAGTATTTT.

V is TRBV4-2 and J is TRBJ1-4; D ambiguous. The V gene lost 4 bases and the J gene lost 0 bases, with 15 bases spanning the gap. The CDR3 loop spans 17 amino acids. Germline assignment: CDR1 LGHNA and CDR2 YNFKEQ. In DNA form, the CDR3 reads TGTGCCAGCAGCCCGCTCTCAGGCAGAGCAACTAATGAAAAACTGTTTTTT. This translates into CASSPLSGRATNEKLFF.

In its sample, this clonotype was seen a few times. This chain connects TRBV5-1 to TRBJ2-5; no reliable D call. CDR1 and CDR2 (germline): SGHRS, YFSETQ. With 4 bases removed from V and 0 bases from J, the gap between germline ends came to 10 bases. The CDR3 extends over 14 amino acids. The CDR3: CASSGPENQETQYF. The CDR3, as DNA: TGCGCCAGCAGCGGGCCCGAAAACCAAGAGACCCAGTACTTC. The variable domain in full, completed from reference TRBV5-1 and TRBJ2-5, reads KAGVTQTPRYLIKTRGQQVTLSCSPISGHRSVSWYQQTPGQGLQFLFEYFSETQRNKGNFPGRFSGRQFSNSRSEMNVSTLELGDSALYLCASSGPENQETQYFGPGTRLLVL.

This clonotype occurred many times. This chain connects TRBV6-5 to TRBJ1-2, with TRBD1 as a possible D gene (6 bases). Germline CDR1 and CDR2: MNHEY and SVGAGI. The CDR3 has 13 amino acids. Trimming removed 9 bases from V and 5 bases from J, with 16 bases in between. The CDR3 DNA follows: TGTGCCAGTTCAGACCAGGGGTTATATGGCTACACCTTC. Translation: CASSDQGLYGYTF.

As to this clonotype: A much bigger clone sits one base away, suggesting this may be a read error. The chain couples TRBV20-1 to TRBJ2-3; no clear D gene. Between the trimmed V and J ends, which lost 4 bases and 0 bases, there was a span of 5 bases. CDR1 and CDR2 from the germline V gene are DFQATT and SNEGSKA (reference sequence). The CDR3 sequence is 12 residues long. In nucleotides, the CDR3 is TGCAGTGCTAAAGGGAGCACAGATACGCAGTATTTT. This encodes CSAKGSTDTQYF.

In this sample, this clonotype turned up a few times. The chain joins TRBV7-9 to TRBJ1-5, with unresolved D. The CDR3 loop spans 13 amino acids. Deletions cut 2 bases from V and 7 bases from J, with 9 bases between. Germline CDR1 SEHNR, CDR2 FQNEAQ (reference sequence). CDR3 amino acids: CASSLLSDQPQHF. CDR3 nucleotide sequence: TGTGCCAGCAGCTTACTAAGTGACCAGCCCCAGCATTTT.

This clonotype showed up just a few times. Mismatch with germline at one junction end may stem from a read error. This sequence joins TRBV5-6 and TRBJ1-2; no reliable D call. From germline, CDR1 is SGHDT and CDR2 YYEEEE. The CDR3 is 10 amino acids. DNA for the CDR3: TGTGCCAGCAGCTACCGGGTCTGGGCCTTC. Its translation: CASSYRVWAF.

This clonotype occurred a few times. The V and J genes are TRBV6-5 and TRBJ1-1, with 10 bases matching TRBD1. There are 16 residues in the CDR3. V was pared by 5 bases and J by 1 base, with 7 bases of the junction left unmatched. From germline, CDR1 is MNHEY and CDR2 SVGAGI. CDR3 in amino acids: CASSLRRQGANTEAFF. As DNA, the CDR3 is TGTGCCAGCAGTCTCCGTCGACAGGGGGCGAACACTGAAGCTTTCTTT.

This clonotype was counted between two and nine times. The V call is TRBV5-1, the J call TRBJ2-5; 9 bases agree with TRBD2. Trimming took 4 bases from V and 2 from J; bases not matched to a gene: 9. The CDR3 is 16 residues long. CDR1 is SGHRS and CDR2 is YFSETQ in the germline V gene. The CDR3 region has the DNA TGCGCCAGCAGCCCGGCCTTAGCGGGAGAGCAAGAGACCCAGTACTTC. Encoded protein: CASSPALAGEQETQYF.

The chain is built from TRBV19 and TRBJ2-6; tentative D call: TRBD1 (6 bases). Germline V gives CDR1 LNHDA, CDR2 SQIVND (reference sequence). This CDR3 has 15 residues. V was trimmed by 1 base and J by 4 bases, leaving 8 bases between them. The CDR3 region is CASSIAGVGANVLTF. CDR3 in DNA: TGTGCCAGTAGTATAGCAGGGGTCGGGGCCAACGTCCTGACTTTC.

This clonotype was picked up a small number of times. This sequence joins TRBV4-3 and TRBJ2-7, with D perhaps TRBD1 (5 bases). CDR3 length: 16 residues. Trimming removed 0 bases at V and 2 bases at J, with 14 bases between. The germline CDR1 and CDR2 sequences are LGHNA and YSLEER. The chain's CDR3 is CASSQEVSQVAYEQYF. CDR3 nucleotides: TGCGCCAGCAGCCAAGAAGTGTCACAGGTCGCCTACGAGCAGTACTTC.

Ten or more counts support this clonotype. The chain links TRBV29-1 to TRBJ2-1; 10 bases fit TRBD2. CDR3 length equals 18 residues. Germline values: CDR1 SQVTM, CDR2 ANQGSEA. Trimming at V came to 6 bases and at J to 1 base, leaving 15 bases not matched to a gene. The CDR3 protein is CSVRGLAGELWSYNEQFF. Written as DNA, the CDR3 is TGCAGCGTCAGAGGGCTAGCGGGAGAATTGTGGTCCTACAATGAGCAGTTCTTC.